This TCR beta chain was observed in a study of blood T cell repertoires in COVID-19 (dated by TCRdb to the early 2020s). For the study in its entirety: Collaborator samples came from the United States, Italy and Spain and covered acute and convalescent phases of COVID-19. The prospective study material was composed of cDNA or gDNA derived from T cells, B-cell-depleted T cells, or PBMCs. Deeply sampled blood TCRbeta repertoires from subjects exposed to, actively infected with, or recovered from COVID-19 were included in the dataset. The repertoires were released in a freely available public database meant as a resource for research on the immune response to SARS-CoV-2. Samples came from the ongoing ImmuneRACE study (first 160 participants) plus 1,254 subjects from 6 global collaborators. Nearly every sample came with metadata listing a de-identified subject ID, COVID-19 status, age in years and sex. HLA class I and class II types, where available, came from metadata supplied by the sample provider rather than from assay-based typing.

One collaborating source in Seattle enrolled patients during active infection and followed them longitudinally through the course of disease. Collaborating institutions collected whole blood in K2EDTA tubes following their own protocols. For TCRbeta analysis, collaborators shipped samples as frozen whole blood, isolated PBMCs, or DNA extracted from either of those sample types. Points on this clone: What antigen it recognizes has not been identified. Per-base quality was not reported, and no clone a single base away is much larger than it.

TCRbeta CDR3 regions were amplified from genomic DNA by means of the immunoSEQ Assay, a bias-controlled multiplex PCR. In the authors' own workflow: The number of nucleated cells in each sample was estimated from the amplification of reference gene primers within the assay. To quantify the absolute abundance of each unique TCRbeta CDR3 rearrangement, sequence reads were collapsed and filtered. For each sample, productive Simpson clonality was calculated as the square root of Simpson's diversity index over productive rearrangements. Entries here come from immuneACCESS through TCRdb and include only in-frame sequences with V and J called. Some clones fail to appear in such tables; in the studies checked, an unresolved V gene covers under half of the shortfall, and the cause of the remainder is unknown. V and J calls and clone size are copied from that table; D and trimming were computed from the DNA. The sample contains some 200,000 clones, 85% of them found a single time. Clones ranked in the top ten supply about 2.4% of the sample.

Trimming accounts for 10 bases at V and 7 bases at J, while the number of junction bases matched to no gene is 13. CDR1 MNHEY and CDR2 SVGAGI were looked up in the germline V gene. The CDR3, from cysteine to phenylalanine, totals 14 residues. The only DNA kept is the CDR3, 42 bases in frame from the first base. Results the study describes overall, beyond this receptor: The amount of clinical and demographic metadata varied by source and participant and was provided uncurated.

The chain is encoded by TRBV6-5 joined to TRBJ1-1; 9 of the junction bases match TRBD1. The sequence derives from a woman aged 70 to 79 with COVID-19, enrolled during active disease. What was sequenced was peripheral blood. The nucleotides read TGTGCCACCCAAACCGGGACAGGGAGGATTGAAGCTTTCTTT. Its protein is CATQTGTGRIEAFF.